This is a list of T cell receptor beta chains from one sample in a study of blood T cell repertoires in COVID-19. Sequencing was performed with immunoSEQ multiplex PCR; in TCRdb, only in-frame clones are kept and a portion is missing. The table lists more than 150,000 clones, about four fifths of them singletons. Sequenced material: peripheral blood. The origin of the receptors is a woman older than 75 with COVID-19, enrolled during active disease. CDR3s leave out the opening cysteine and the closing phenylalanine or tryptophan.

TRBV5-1,ASSPKEGGKNGYT
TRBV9,ASSVDPGQGAYGYT
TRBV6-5,ASRSLAGGTEAF
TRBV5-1,ASSWTGGGYGYT
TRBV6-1,ASSELPGGNSPLH
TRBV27,ASRRQRMNTEAF
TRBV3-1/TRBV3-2,ASSQEGGSLTGELF
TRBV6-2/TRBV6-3,ASSLGENYGYT
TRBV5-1,ASSSFDGTEAF
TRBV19,ASSDTGTGIDQPQH
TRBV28,ASRRAGPYEQF
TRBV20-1,SARQGNIQY
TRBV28,ASVSLFNTEAF
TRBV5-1,ASSLGQGDEQY
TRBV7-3,ASSPSNSGNTIY
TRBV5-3,ARSLSGANTGELF
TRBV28,ASSFVSSGNTIY
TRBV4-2,ASSQEGRGGTDTQY
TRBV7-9,ASSQHAGTYEQY
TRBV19,ASRSRVGNTEAF